The present T cell receptor beta chain was sequenced within a study of early T cells in non-severe SARS-CoV-2 infection. Across the study: With bulk RNA from unsorted whole blood as input, sequencing yielded unpaired chains. Study outcomes and limitations: Missing private and CD4 specificities, VDJdb matching favored anti-spike CD8 responses.

Worth noting for this clonotype: Its antigen is not known.

Trimming took 7 bases from V and 3 from J; bases not matched to a gene: 12. The germline V gene has CDR1 LNHDA and CDR2 SQIVND (reference sequence). This CDR3 has 16 amino acids. Unique molecular identifier tags were affixed to discrete cDNA molecules. TCRdb analysed the 5' RACE reads with MiXCR anew, one entry per CDR3 protein. This sample has about 58,000 distinct CDR3 sequences, with under 15% found just once. This TCR derives from an adult who was a healthcare worker with PCR-confirmed SARS-CoV-2 infection or an uninfected control (not recorded which). The material sequenced was whole blood. This sequence joins TRBV19 and TRBJ2-1, with 7 bases that match TRBD2. Here the CDR3 DNA reads TGTGCCAGTACCGAGACCAGCGGGGATCACTACAATGAGCAGTTCTTC. Its translation is CASTETSGDHYNEQFF.